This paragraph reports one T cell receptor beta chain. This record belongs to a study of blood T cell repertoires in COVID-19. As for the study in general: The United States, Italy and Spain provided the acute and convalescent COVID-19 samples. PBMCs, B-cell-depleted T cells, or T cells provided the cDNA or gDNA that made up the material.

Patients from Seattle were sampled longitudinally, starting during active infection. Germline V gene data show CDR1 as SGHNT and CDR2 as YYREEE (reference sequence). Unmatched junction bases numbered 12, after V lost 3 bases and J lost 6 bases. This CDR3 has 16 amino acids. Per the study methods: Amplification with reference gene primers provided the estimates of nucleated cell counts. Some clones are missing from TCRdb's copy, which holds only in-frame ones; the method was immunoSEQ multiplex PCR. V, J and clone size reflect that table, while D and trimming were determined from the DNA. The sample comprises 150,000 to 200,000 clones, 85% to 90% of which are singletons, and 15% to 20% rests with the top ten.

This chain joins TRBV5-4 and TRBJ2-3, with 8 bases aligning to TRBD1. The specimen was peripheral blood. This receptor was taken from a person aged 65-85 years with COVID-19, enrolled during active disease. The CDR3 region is CASSSPRTGRPDTQYF. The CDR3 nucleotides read TGTGCCAGCAGCTCCCCTCGGACAGGGAGGCCCGATACGCAGTATTTT.